This note documents a single T cell receptor (beta chain) sequence. Clones were read by immunoSEQ multiplex PCR, and TCRdb kept only the in-frame ones, dropping some. Of around 210,000 clones in the sample, around 81% were seen once. CDR3 length: 16 residues. V shed 3 bases and J 4 bases; nucleotides not matched to a gene: 9. This specimen comes from a study of blood T cell repertoires in COVID-19. Turning to the study itself: The cDNA or gDNA used as material had been derived from T cells, B-cell-depleted T cells, or PBMCs.

The source of this sequence is a woman aged 70-85 years with acute or convalescent COVID-19. Sequencing used peripheral blood. The chain is built from TRBV5-3 and TRBJ1-5; 8 bases are shared with TRBD1. TRBV5-3 falls under the ORF class, with uncertain function. The CDR3 here is CARSSPDRAPNQPQHF. The DNA of the CDR3 is TGTGCCAGAAGCTCCCCGGACAGGGCTCCGAATCAGCCCCAGCATTTT.